The sequence of this T cell receptor beta chain was determined in a study of T cells in localized non-small cell lung cancer. CDR3 length: 15 residues. Trimming took 6 bases from V and 3 from J; bases not matched to a gene: 9. Germline CDR1 is SNHLY and CDR2 is FYNNEI. Profiling relied on immunoSEQ multiplex PCR, and the TCRdb table lists in-frame clones only, not all of them. The sample contains roughly 34,000 clones, approximately 90% of which appear only once. Broader study findings: Overall survival was longer when the density of T cells in the blood was higher. The study found T cell clonality highest in uninvolved adjacent lung, above tumor. Because only a single region of the tumor was sequenced, heterogeneity remains possible. Among the top 100 tumor clones, a median around 60 appeared in adjacent lung.

On this clone itself: What it recognizes is unknown.

Sample: peripheral blood, taken before any cancer treatment. J is TRBJ2-7 and V is TRBV2; 9 bases match TRBD1. The source of this sequence is a male donor older than 55 with stage III lung adenocarcinoma. Written as DNA, the CDR3 is TGTGCCAGCAGGCAGGGACAGGGAATCAACTACGAGCAGTACTTC. Protein sequence: CASRQGQGINYEQYF.